Listed below are T cell receptor beta chains from one sample, sequenced in a study of cytomegalovirus exposure and HLA in healthy donors. Using immunoSEQ multiplex PCR, the repertoire was profiled, and TCRdb retains in-frame clones only, with some absent. The table records some 120,000 clones, around 80% of them present only once. Sequencing used PBMCs. These receptors were collected from a man aged 25-45 years in good health and CMV-seropositive. CDR3s include the opening cysteine and the closing phenylalanine or tryptophan. A D gene is named only where the DNA matches it firmly.

j_call d_call v_call cdr3_nt cdr3_aa
TRBJ2-1 TRBD2 TRBV4-3 TGCGCCAGCAGCCAAGTTATGGCTAGCGGGGGAATTTACAATGAGCAGTTCTTC CASSQVMASGGIYNEQFF
TRBJ1-2 - TRBV21-1 TGTGCCAGCAGCTCGGGACAGGGACGCTCTGGCTACACCTTC CASSSGQGRSGYTF
TRBJ2-7 TRBD1 TRBV11-2 TGTGCCAGCAGCTTTGAGTGGGACAGCCCCTACGAGCAGTACTTC CASSFEWDSPYEQYF
TRBJ2-6 - TRBV7-9 TGTGCCAGCAGCTTGTCTGGGGCCAACGGCCTGACTTTC CASSLSGANGLTF
TRBJ2-7 TRBD1 TRBV12-5 TGTGCTAGTGCCCAAACAGGACAGGGGCTCTCCTACGAGCAGTACTTC CASAQTGQGLSYEQYF
TRBJ2-5 TRBD2 TRBV29-1 TGCAGCGTTGGAGGGGACAGGGGGCCTCGGACTAGCGGGGGGTACCAAGAGACCCAGTACTTC CSVGGDRGPRTSGGYQETQYF
TRBJ2-7 TRBD2 TRBV4-2 TGTGCCAGCAGCCAAGAATTTGCGGGAGGTGTTTACGAGCAGTACTTC CASSQEFAGGVYEQYF
TRBJ2-7 - TRBV18 TGTGCCAGCTCACTAATAACAGGGATCGGAGACTACGAGCAGTACTTC CASSLITGIGDYEQYF
TRBJ2-1 - TRBV4-2 TGTGCCAGCAGCCCAAGTACCCACAGAACTAATGAGCAGTTCTTC CASSPSTHRTNEQFF
TRBJ2-5 - TRBV11-3 TGTGCCAGCAGCTTTTCGGGGTCTAGTCGACACTTC CASSFSGSSRHF
TRBJ2-5 - TRBV6-1 TGTGCCAGCAGTGAAGAGAGGATTGTGGAGACCCAGTACTTC CASSEERIVETQYF
TRBJ1-5 - TRBV27 TGTGCCAGCAGTTTAATTGGGACACCCTATCGGTCCCAGCATTTT CASSLIGTPYRSQHF
TRBJ2-1 TRBD2 TRBV7-3 TGTGCCAGCAGCGCGCGGGGACTAGCGGGAGGGCCCACCTACAATGAGCAGTTCTTC CASSARGLAGGPTYNEQFF
TRBJ1-2 - TRBV7-9 TGTGCCAGCAGTCCTCCACAGGGCGGCTACACCTTC CASSPPQGGYTF
TRBJ2-3 - TRBV2 TGTGCCAGCGGGGCGGGAAGCACAGATACGCAGTATTTT CASGAGSTDTQYF
TRBJ2-7 TRBD1 TRBV2 TGTGCCAGCAGTGTCAGAAGGGACAGGGGCTACGAGCAGTACTTC CASSVRRDRGYEQYF
TRBJ2-3 TRBD2 TRBV4-2 TGTGCCAGCAGCCCCTGGACTAGCGGGGTGGCTAGCACAGATACGCAGTATTTT CASSPWTSGVASTDTQYF